One and the same sample provided the 8 T cell receptor beta chains below, sequenced in a study of human T cells and chemical hapten exposure. Specified time point: pre-sensitization, week 0. Treatment specified: therapeutic diphenylcyclopropenone sensitization with weekly scalp DPC. TCRdb re-derived calls from the RACE reads in MiXCR, one entry per CDR3 protein. The sample lists 57,000 or so distinct CDR3 sequences, 11% occurring once. The sample was whole blood, taken in connection with sensitization to the hapten diphenylcyclopropenone (DPC). The source is a woman aged 40 to 50 with alopecia areata. Some clones in this sample may be carry-over from other donors' samples.

This clonotype was found many times. The J gene is TRBJ1-1, the V gene TRBV6-2 or TRBV6-3; maybe TRBD1 (6 bases). The V and J ends lost 7 bases and 10 bases respectively, with 13 bases between them. Germline V CDR1 and CDR2: MNHEY, SVGEGT. CDR3 length equals 11 residues. The CDR3 here is CASIQGMGAFF. The CDR3 bases are TGTGCCAGCATTCAGGGGATGGGAGCTTTCTTT.

This sequence joins TRBV28 and TRBJ2-2; D is ambiguous. CDR3 length equals 15 residues. Germline values: CDR1 MDHEN, CDR2 SYDVKM. V was shortened by 7 bases and J by 7 bases, with 19 bases between the two germline ends. The chain's CDR3 is CASTIGKGYGGELFF. The CDR3 DNA is TGTGCCAGCACGATAGGGAAAGGATATGGCGGGGAGCTGTTTTTT.

Only a few counts were recorded for this clonotype. The chain has TRBV6-2 or TRBV6-3 and TRBJ2-7; 11 bases map to TRBD2. Germline assignment: CDR1 MNHEY and CDR2 SVGEGT. The CDR3 covers 15 residues. V trimming: 5 bases; J trimming: 5 bases; junction bases outside the gene matches: 8. The CDR3 bases are TGTGCCAGCAGTGAGCTAGCGGGAGGTTTTAACGAGCAGTACTTC. As protein: CASSELAGGFNEQYF.

This clonotype was seen many times. The J gene is TRBJ1-1, the V gene TRBV12-3 or TRBV12-4, with D possibly TRBD1 on 6 matching bases. V was clipped by 4 bases and J by 5 bases, with 17 bases between them. This CDR3 has 15 amino acids. Here the CDR3 DNA reads TGTGCCAGCAGTTCCACCGGTGCAGGGGCGACTGAAGCTTTCTTT. It translates to CASSSTGAGATEAFF.

V usage is TRBV6-5 and J usage is TRBJ2-6, with TRBD2 identical over 7 bases. CDR1 is MNHEY and CDR2 is SVGAGI in the germline V gene. The CDR3 loop spans 18 amino acids. The V segment lost 2 bases and the J segment 0 bases; nucleotides outside the gene matches: 7. CDR3 in amino acids: CASSYGRGRVSGANVLTF. Written as DNA, the CDR3 is TGTGCCAGCAGTTACGGGAGGGGACGGGTCTCTGGGGCCAACGTCCTGACTTTC.

In this sample, this clonotype turned up many times. This sequence joins TRBV12-5 and TRBJ1-4; D is unclear. The V end lost 4 bases, the J end lost 0 bases, and 18 bases lay between the germline ends. The CDR3 length is 18 residues. Per the germline V gene, CDR1 is LGHNT and CDR2 is FRNRAP. The CDR3, as DNA: TGTGCTAGTGGTTCTGGAGTAAGGCTCATTGCAACTAATGAAAAACTGTTTTTT. Residues: CASGSGVRLIATNEKLFF.

This clonotype was seen a few times. Written as DNA, the CDR3 is TGCAGTGCTAGTTTTTTCTCCTACAATGAGCAGTTCTTC. Amino acid sequence: CSASFFSYNEQFF. The V gene is TRBV20-1, the J gene TRBJ2-1, with unresolved D. CDR1 and CDR2 (germline): DFQATT, SNEGSKA (reference sequence). V was pared by 3 bases and J by 0 bases, with 6 bases between. The CDR3 consists of 13 residues.

Many counts were recorded for this clonotype. The rearrangement links TRBV9 to TRBJ2-7, with 8 bases fitting TRBD1. CDR1 is SGDLS and CDR2 is YYNGEE in the germline V gene. This CDR3 has 12 amino acids. The V and J ends lost 5 bases and 3 bases, in that order; junction bases with no gene match: 1. The CDR3 here is CASSGQGYEQYF. DNA for the CDR3: TGTGCCAGCAGTGGACAGGGCTACGAGCAGTACTTC.